The next 5 T cell receptor beta chains were all read from a single sample in a study of tissue T cells after allogeneic stem cell transplantation. Sequenced by immunoSEQ multiplex PCR; TCRdb stores in-frame clones only, minus some. The sample holds around 51,000 clones, roughly 73% seen once. Sequenced material: sorted cells pooled from one or two spleens. The receptors shown here come from a pool of C57BL/6 mice in good health.

To note about this clone: Mouse gene names and germline throughout. The CDR3 end falls 1 residue outside the read, so it is completed with the germline J gene. The rearrangement links TRBV5 to TRBJ1-4; 8 bases fit TRBD1. There are 15 residues in the CDR3. Per the germline V gene, CDR1 is LGHNA and CDR2 is YNLKQL (reference sequence). The V segment lost 0 bases and the J segment 4 bases; nucleotides outside the gene matches: 1. The CDR3 here is CASSQDGTGNERLFF. CDR3 bases read: TGTGCCAGCAGCCAAGATGGGACAGGCAACGAAAGATTATTT.

This clone was detected a few times. The germline and genes are mouse ones. The DNA read from the CDR3 is TGCACCTGCAGTGCAGCAGAATATGAACAGTAC. It is translated as CTCSAAEYEQY. Given in full, the CDR3 is CTCSAAEYEQYF. This sequence joins TRBV1 and TRBJ2-7, with D uncertain. From the germline J gene comes the end of the CDR3, since the read stops 1 residue before it. The CDR3 is made up of 12 amino acids. V was trimmed by 1 base and J by 4 bases, leaving 5 bases between them. Germline V gives CDR1 NSQYPW, CDR2 LRSPGD (reference sequence). Together with reference TRBV1 and TRBJ2-7, the CDR3 gives the full variable domain: VTLLEQNPRWRLVPRGQAVNLRCILKNSQYPWMSWYQQDLQKQLQWLFTLRSPGDKEVKSLPGADYLATRVTDTELRLQVANMSQGRTLYCTCSAAEYEQYFGPGTRLTVL.

As concerns this clone: Mouse gene names apply. The read ends 1 residue early relative to the CDR3; the germline J gene fills the gap. This chain connects TRBV13-3 to TRBJ1-2; 8 bases are shared with TRBD1. This CDR3 region has 16 residues. Germline loops: CDR1 NNHDY, CDR2 SYVADS. J was trimmed by 4 bases and V by 0 bases; bases with no gene match: 8. The CDR3 loop reads CASSDGPRGRLSDYTF. CDR3 DNA, as far as it was read: TGTGCCAGCAGTGATGGACCCAGGGGGCGCCTCTCCGACTACACC.

This clone was detected once. The genes and germline here are from mouse. The read ends 1 residue before the CDR3 terminus; that terminus is restored from the germline J gene. The chain combines TRBV29 with TRBJ2-5, with D perhaps matching TRBD1 (6 bases). This CDR3 is 14 amino acids long. The germline V gene has CDR1 MSHET and CDR2 SYDVDS. The germline V and J ends were trimmed by 6 bases and 0 bases, with 10 bases remaining between them. Incomplete CDR3 DNA: TGTGCTAGCAGGAGGGACAATAACCAAGACACCCAGTAC. It yields the protein CASRRDNNQDTQY. The CDR3 in its entirety is CASRRDNNQDTQYF.

As regards this clone: Genes and germline are mouse. The observed sequence ends 1 residue before the CDR3 terminus, with the missing tail filled in from the germline J gene. The gene calls are TRBV2 and TRBJ1-6; 8 nucleotides line up with TRBD1. TRBJ1-6 is an open reading frame whose function is uncertain. Germline-derived CDR1 and CDR2 are LGHNA and YSYQKL. V was clipped by 5 bases and J by 7 bases; unmatched bases: 1. This CDR3 region has 13 residues. The CDR3 here is CASSTGGNSPLYF. CDR3 DNA (partial): TGTGCCAGCAGCACAGGGGGGAATTCGCCCCTCTAC.